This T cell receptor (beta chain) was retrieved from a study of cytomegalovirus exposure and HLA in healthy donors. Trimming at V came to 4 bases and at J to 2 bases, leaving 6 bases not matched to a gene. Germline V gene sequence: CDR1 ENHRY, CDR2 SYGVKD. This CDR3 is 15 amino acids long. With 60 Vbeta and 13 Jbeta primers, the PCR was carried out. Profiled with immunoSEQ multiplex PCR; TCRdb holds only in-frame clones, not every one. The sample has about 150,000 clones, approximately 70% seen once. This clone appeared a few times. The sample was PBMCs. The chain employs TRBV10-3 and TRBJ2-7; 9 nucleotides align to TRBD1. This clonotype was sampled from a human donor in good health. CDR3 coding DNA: TGTGCCATCAGTGCGGGACAGGGTGTTGCCTACGAGCAGTACTTC. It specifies CAISAGQGVAYEQYF.